One sample yielded the 27 T cell receptor beta chains listed below, sequenced in a study of shared clonotypes between healthy human individuals (dated by TCRdb to the early 2020s). Libraries were constructed by the immunoSEQ multiplex PCR assay. TCRdb provides this immuneACCESS table in a form limited to in-frame rearrangements. Some clones are lacking; in checked studies, under half of them reflect an unresolved V gene, and why the rest are absent is not known. The sample contains some 550,000 clones, approximately 97% of them found a single time. The ten top clones hold less than 0.065% of the sample. Sequenced material: naive CD4+ T cells sorted from blood. The meaning of the sample's cell subset or site label: CD45RA+ positively selected. The receptors were sampled from a woman younger than 45 in good health.

V gene TRBV28 combines with J gene TRBJ2-2; maybe TRBD2 (5 bases). Trimming pared 5 bases from V and 5 bases from J, leaving 15 bases between. CDR1 and CDR2 from the germline V gene are MDHEN and SYDVKM. The CDR3 covers 15 residues. The CDR3 spells CASSPGAEPTGELFF. The DNA of the CDR3 is TGTGCCAGCAGTCCAGGAGCGGAACCGACCGGGGAGCTGTTTTTT.

The chain joins TRBV14 to TRBJ2-7, with TRBD2 matching 13 bases. Germline V gene data show CDR1 as SGHDN and CDR2 as FVKESK. V gave up 3 bases and J gave up 5 bases; unmatched junction bases: 7. The CDR3 has 16 amino acids. CDR3 sequence (DNA): TGTGCCAGCAGCCAGGGACTAGCGGGAAGAAAGAACGAGCAGTACTTC. This sequence encodes CASSQGLAGRKNEQYF.

CDR3 bases: TGTGCCAGCAGCTTAGCTCCCATGGCAGATACGCAGTATTTT. Amino acid sequence: CASSLAPMADTQYF. The chain has TRBV11-2 and TRBJ2-3; no definite D call. The germline gives CDR1 SGHAT, CDR2 FQNNGV. The CDR3 totals 14 residues. The V end was cut by 1 base, the J end by 4 bases, with 9 bases between. The whole variable domain, remainder taken from reference TRBV11-2 and TRBJ2-3, is EAGVAQSPRYKIIEKRQSVAFWCNPISGHATLYWYQQILGQGPKLLIQFQNNGVVDDSQLPKDRFSAERLKGVDSTLKIQPAKLEDSAVYLCASSLAPMADTQYFGPGTRLTVL.

This chain connects TRBV11-3 to TRBJ2-1; TRBD2 matches at 12 bases. From germline, CDR1 is SGHNT and CDR2 YENEEA. This CDR3 contains 15 residues. V trimming: 5 bases; J trimming: 6 bases; junction bases outside the gene matches: 5. CDR3 protein: CASSLETSGSNEQFF. Here the CDR3 DNA reads TGTGCCAGCAGCCTTGAGACTAGCGGGAGCAATGAGCAGTTCTTC.

As DNA, the CDR3 is TGTGCCAGCAGCGGGGGACTAGCGGGAGTTGATATAGCACATGATACGCAGTATTTT. It specifies CASSGGLAGVDIAHDTQYF. The J gene is TRBJ2-3, the V gene TRBV28, with 14 bases fitting TRBD2. The trim removed 6 bases at V and 6 bases at J, leaving 17 bases unmatched. The germline gives CDR1 MDHEN, CDR2 SYDVKM. CDR3 length: 19 residues.

The V gene is TRBV27, the J gene TRBJ2-7; a possible D gene is TRBD2 (6 bases). CDR3 length: 14 residues. Germline CDR1 and CDR2: MNHEY and SMNVEV (reference sequence). The germline V and J ends were trimmed by 2 bases and 4 bases, with 12 bases remaining between them. CDR3 DNA: TGTGCCAGCAGTTTACGGCGGGGTAGTTACGAGCAGTACTTC. Encoded protein: CASSLRRGSYEQYF.

This clone was counted between two and nine times. The chain recombines TRBV18 with TRBJ1-5; tentatively, D is TRBD1 (6 bases). Trimming shortened V by 3 bases and J by 3 bases, and 12 bases separated the two germline ends. This CDR3 is 15 amino acids long. The germline V gene encodes CDR1 KGHSH and CDR2 LQKENI. The CDR3 region is CASSPAGGINQPQHF. CDR3 sequence (DNA): TGTGCCAGCTCACCGGCGGGGGGCATCAATCAGCCCCAGCATTTT.

Only one count was recorded for this clone. The same CDR3 arises from other DNA sequences in this sample as well. The V call is TRBV28, the J call TRBJ2-7; D is undetermined. In germline, CDR1 is MDHEN, CDR2 SYDVKM. V lost 6 bases and J 7 bases, leaving 13 bases between the germline ends. This CDR3 region has 12 residues. The DNA of the CDR3 is TGTGCCAGCAGCCTGGACCGAGGAGAGCAGTACTTC. It yields the protein CASSLDRGEQYF.

This sequence joins TRBV28 and TRBJ2-2, with 12 bases aligning to TRBD2. The CDR3 spans 17 residues. The germline gives CDR1 MDHEN, CDR2 SYDVKM. The V and J ends lost 8 bases and 7 bases, in that order; junction bases with no gene match: 14. The CDR3 here is CASARPSGRASGGELFF. CDR3 DNA: TGTGCCAGCGCCAGGCCTAGCGGGAGGGCCAGTGGCGGGGAGCTGTTTTTT.

The chain combines TRBV7-9 with TRBJ2-6; 8 nucleotides agree with TRBD1. Germline V lookup: CDR1 SEHNR, CDR2 FQNEAQ (reference sequence). The CDR3 totals 18 residues. J lost 2 bases, V lost 0 bases, and 6 bases had no gene match. The CDR3: CASSLARQGAPGANVLTF. CDR3 coding DNA: TGTGCCAGCAGCTTAGCGCGTCAGGGGGCGCCTGGGGCCAACGTCCTGACTTTC.

V is TRBV28 and J is TRBJ2-3; 12 nucleotides match TRBD1. The CDR3 consists of 15 residues. Losses at the gene ends were 3 bases for V and 5 bases for J; bases not matched to a gene: 3. Per germline, CDR1 MDHEN and CDR2 SYDVKM. DNA for the CDR3: TGTGCCAGCAGTTTGGGACAGGGGGCCGGAGATACGCAGTATTTT. It is translated as CASSLGQGAGDTQYF.

The chain couples TRBV7-3 to TRBJ2-1, with 12 bases fitting TRBD2. The CDR3 spans 14 residues. V dropped 2 bases and J dropped 11; count of bases not matched to a gene: 4. Germline V gives CDR1 SGHTA, CDR2 FQGTGA. The CDR3 sequence: CASSLGRTSGKQFF. The CDR3 nucleotides are TGTGCCAGCAGCTTAGGGAGGACTAGCGGGAAGCAGTTCTTC.

The chain recombines TRBV6-5 with TRBJ2-2; D unclear. The germline CDR1 and CDR2 sequences are MNHEY and SVGAGI. The CDR3 spans 12 residues. V lost 2 bases and J lost 7, with 5 bases in between. The CDR3 DNA follows: TGTGCCAGCAGTTACGCATACGGGGAGCTGTTTTTT. It specifies CASSYAYGELFF.

The chain joins TRBV19 to TRBJ1-2, with D possibly being TRBD1 (5 bases). The CDR3 covers 15 residues. V lost 5 bases to trimming and J lost 3 bases, with 16 bases between them. In germline, CDR1 is LNHDA, CDR2 SQIVND (reference sequence). CDR3 loop: CASSETGTSDYGYTF. Here the CDR3 DNA reads TGTGCCAGTAGTGAAACCGGGACTAGCGACTATGGCTACACCTTC.

The gene calls are TRBV28 and TRBJ1-5; 7 bases map to TRBD1. V lost 2 bases and J lost 3; bases outside the gene matches: 7. The V gene's germline CDR1 is MDHEN and CDR2 SYDVKM. CDR3 size: 16 residues. The CDR3 protein is CASSLPGTDYNQPQHF. The CDR3 DNA follows: TGTGCCAGCAGTTTACCCGGGACAGATTACAATCAGCCCCAGCATTTT.

V and J are TRBV2 and TRBJ1-4, with TRBD1 matching over 7 bases. This CDR3 has 15 amino acids. J was trimmed by 2 bases and V by 8 bases; bases with no gene match: 8. The germline V gene encodes CDR1 SNHLY and CDR2 FYNNEI. Written as DNA, the CDR3 is TGTGCCAGCCGAACTCCGGGACAGACTAATGAAAAACTGTTTTTT. Its translation: CASRTPGQTNEKLFF.

The genes are TRBV5-1 and TRBJ2-1, with TRBD2 matching over 12 bases. Germline CDR1 SGHRS, CDR2 YFSETQ. J gave up 7 bases and V 3 bases, and 5 bases lay outside the gene matches. The CDR3 is made up of 15 amino acids. The chain's CDR3 is CASSSGGTSGNEQFF. In nucleotides, the CDR3 is TGCGCCAGCAGCTCGGGCGGGACTAGCGGGAATGAGCAGTTCTTC.

This chain uses TRBV7-7 with TRBJ2-3; possible D gene TRBD1, 6 bases. Germline-derived CDR1 and CDR2 are SSHAT and FNYEAQ (reference sequence). Between the trimmed V and J ends, which lost 5 bases and 5 bases, there was a span of 14 bases. The length of the CDR3 is 14 residues. The CDR3 DNA sequence: TGTGCCAGCAGCCGCGGCCAGGGGCAAGATACGCAGTATTTT. Protein sequence: CASSRGQGQDTQYF.

A note on this clone: Other nucleotide sequences from this sample produce the same CDR3. The chain uses TRBV4-1 and TRBJ2-1; TRBD2 aligns across 7 bases. The J segment lost 4 bases and the V segment lost 0 bases, leaving 9 bases of the junction unmatched. The germline CDR1 and CDR2 sequences are MGHRA and YSYEKL. The CDR3 totals 17 residues. The CDR3 region is CASSQEGAGRGYNEQFF. The CDR3 nucleotides are TGCGCCAGCAGCCAAGAGGGAGCGGGGAGAGGGTACAATGAGCAGTTCTTC.

The chain employs TRBV28 and TRBJ1-5; 12 nucleotides line up with TRBD1. The V segment lost 7 bases and the J segment 6 bases; nucleotides outside the gene matches: 7. This CDR3 contains 15 residues. CDR1 and CDR2 (germline): MDHEN, SYDVKM. CDR3 amino acids: CASNPRDRGLQPQHF. CDR3 nucleotides: TGTGCCAGCAACCCCCGGGACAGGGGGCTTCAGCCCCAGCATTTT.

The chain couples TRBV19 to TRBJ1-1, with 7 bases lining up with TRBD1. V was clipped by 4 bases and J by 5 bases; unmatched bases: 7. The germline CDR1 and CDR2 sequences are LNHDA and SQIVND (reference sequence). This CDR3 is 14 amino acids long. The CDR3 coding sequence is TGTGCCAGTAGTAGGAGACAGGGAGGTACTGAAGCTTTCTTT. Amino acids: CASSRRQGGTEAFF.

This clone was recorded once. The chain has TRBV2 and TRBJ2-3, with D perhaps matching TRBD2 (6 bases). Germline V gene lookup returns CDR1 SNHLY and CDR2 FYNNEI. V was clipped by 5 bases and J by 3 bases, with 15 bases between them. The CDR3 extends over 15 amino acids. In DNA form, the CDR3 reads TGTGCCAGCAGTCAGGGTGCGGGGAGAACAGATACGCAGTATTTT. Translating it yields CASSQGAGRTDTQYF.

This chain links TRBV6-1 with TRBJ2-7; TRBD1 might be the D (5 bases). CDR3 length: 12 residues. Trimming cost V 7 bases and J 2 bases, with 9 bases left between them. Per germline, CDR1 MNHNS and CDR2 SASEGT. In DNA form, the CDR3 reads TGTGCCAGCAATTCAGGGACCTACGAGCAGTACTTC. This translates into CASNSGTYEQYF.

J is TRBJ2-1 and V is TRBV11-2; the match to TRBD2 covers 13 bases. The CDR3 length is 15 residues. Looked up from germline, CDR1 is SGHAT and CDR2 is FQNNGV. V lost 5 bases to trimming and J lost 7 bases; unmatched junction nucleotides: 5. This CDR3 is CASSPGLAGLNEQFF. The CDR3 nucleotides read TGTGCCAGCAGCCCGGGACTAGCGGGATTGAATGAGCAGTTCTTC. Based on the CDR3 plus reference TRBV11-2 and TRBJ2-1, the full variable domain is EAGVAQSPRYKIIEKRQSVAFWCNPISGHATLYWYQQILGQGPKLLIQFQNNGVVDDSQLPKDRFSAERLKGVDSTLKIQPAKLEDSAVYLCASSPGLAGLNEQFFGPGTRLTVL.

The J gene is TRBJ1-1, the V gene TRBV19; D perhaps matches TRBD1 (6 bases). Germline loops: CDR1 LNHDA, CDR2 SQIVND (reference sequence). The CDR3 has 14 amino acids. Trimming shortened V by 2 bases and J by 4 bases, and 11 bases separated the two germline ends. In nucleotides, the CDR3 is TGTGCCAGTAGTATAACAGGGTCGGGCACTGAAGCTTTCTTT. Residues: CASSITGSGTEAFF.

The chain employs TRBV7-3 and TRBJ2-1, with 7 bases matching TRBD1. V was pared by 1 base and J by 6 bases, with 6 bases of the junction left unmatched. The germline V gene has CDR1 SGHTA and CDR2 FQGTGA. This CDR3 comprises 15 residues. CDR3 sequence: CASSLRSGDSNEQFF. CDR3 in DNA: TGTGCCAGCAGCTTAAGGTCAGGGGACAGCAATGAGCAGTTCTTC.

This clone was detected only once. The genes are TRBV25-1 and TRBJ2-5; 13 nucleotides align to TRBD2. V lost 5 bases to trimming and J lost 11 bases; unmatched junction nucleotides: 14. Germline V gene data show CDR1 as MGHDK and CDR2 as SYGVNS. This CDR3 contains 16 residues. CDR3 sequence: CASSQSGTSGTAEQYF. CDR3 in DNA: TGTGCCAGCAGTCAATCAGGGACTAGCGGGACCGCGGAGCAGTACTTC. Together with reference TRBV25-1 and TRBJ2-5, the CDR3 gives the full variable domain: EADIYQTPRYLVIGTGKKITLECSQTMGHDKMYWYQQDPGMELHLIHYSYGVNSTEKGDLSSESTVSRIRTEHFPLTLESARPSHTSQYLCASSQSGTSGTAEQYFGPGTRLLVL.